This TCR beta chain was sequenced during a study of cytomegalovirus exposure and HLA in healthy donors (dated by TCRdb to about 2017). Context from the whole study: According to a later analysis, the 100 to 150 validation repertoires were produced on the same platform as the approximately 600 repertoires of the first cohort. A separate validation cohort of roughly 130 different subjects was used in addition to the 666-subject first cohort. To predict cytomegalovirus infection status, the study brought together high-throughput TCR immunosequencing, statistical association of individual TCRs with disease status, and machine learning. The aim of the study was to test whether cataloging public T cell receptors could identify signatures of past pathogen exposure.

Overall study outcomes, separate from this receptor: In vitro tests confirmed that three of the cytomegalovirus-associated TCR beta chains recognize cytomegalovirus antigens. Cytomegalovirus status was reported to be diagnosed by the classifier with high specificity and sensitivity in both the original and validation cohorts. Subsequent analysis determined that TCRs grouped into clusters in the first cohort also showed a tendency toward co-occurrence across the approximately 120 validation repertoires, and 94% of cluster scores exceeded 0. The validation cohort had no HLA typing available for a later analysis, so co-occurrence within that cohort was assessed over all 120 or so repertoires. The study gave a list of roughly 150 TCR beta chains associated with cytomegalovirus. Most TCR sequences were seen in very few donors, while some public TCRs were found in many individuals. The authors suggested that the approach could potentially be generalized to other disease states and immunological phenotypes.

This clone showed up just a few times. There is no known antigen for this receptor. Base quality data are lacking; no much larger clone is found one base away. The donors were included in the validation cohort of 90 to 150 subjects, a group kept apart from the roughly 730-subject first cohort. Library generation was performed with the immunoSEQ multiplex PCR assay. As for how the authors treated the data: To diagnose cytomegalovirus status from the catalog of TCR beta chain sequences, a statistical classification framework was built. TCRdb mirrors the immuneACCESS table, restricted to in-frame sequences. Some clones are absent from its copies; in checked studies, under half trace to an unresolved V gene, and the reason for the others is unknown. V, J and clone size were drawn from that table, and D and trimming were deduced from the DNA. The sample table records 140,000 to 150,000 clones; roughly 90% of these occur just once. 0.6% to 0.8% of the sample belongs to the ten largest clones.

Sequencing used PBMCs. This clonotype was obtained from a man between 18 and 35 years old in good health and CMV-seronegative.

At the DNA level, the sequence is TGTGCCTGGAGACTTTCATATGGCTACACCTTC. This codes for CAWRLSYGYTF. The chain employs TRBV30 and TRBJ1-2; a confident D gene designation cannot be given. Trimming costs V 3 bases and J 5 bases, and their ends lie 7 bases apart. CDR1 GTSNPN and CDR2 SVGIG are derived from the germline V gene (reference sequence). From the cysteine up to the phenylalanine, the CDR3 has a length of 11 residues. Only the CDR3 part of the read is kept: 33 bases, read in frame from the first base. Here the CDR3 is joined to the reference TRBV30 and TRBJ1-2 genes, and the full variable domain is: SQTIHQWPATLVQPVGSPLSLECTVEGTSNPNLYWYRQAAGRGLQLLFYSVGIGQISSEVPQNLSASRPQDRQFILSSKKLLLSDSGFYLCAWRLSYGYTFGSGTRLTVV.